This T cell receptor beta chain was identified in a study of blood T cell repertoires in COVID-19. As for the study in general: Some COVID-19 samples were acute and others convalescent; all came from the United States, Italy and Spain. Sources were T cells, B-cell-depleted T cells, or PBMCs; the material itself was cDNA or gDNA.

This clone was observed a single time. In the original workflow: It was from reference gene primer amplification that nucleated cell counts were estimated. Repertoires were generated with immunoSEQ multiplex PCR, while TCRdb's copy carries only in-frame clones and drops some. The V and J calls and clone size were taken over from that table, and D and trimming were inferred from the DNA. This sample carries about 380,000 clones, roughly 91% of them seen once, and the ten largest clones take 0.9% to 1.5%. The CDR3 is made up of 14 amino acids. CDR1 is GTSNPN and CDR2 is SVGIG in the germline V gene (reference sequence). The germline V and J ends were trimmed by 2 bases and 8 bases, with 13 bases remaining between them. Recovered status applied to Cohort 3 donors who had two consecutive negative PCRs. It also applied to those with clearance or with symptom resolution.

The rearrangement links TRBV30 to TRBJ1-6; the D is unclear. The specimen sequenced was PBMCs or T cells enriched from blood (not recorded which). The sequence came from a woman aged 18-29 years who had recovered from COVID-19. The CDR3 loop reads CAWSYGSEDSPLHF. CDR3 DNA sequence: TGTGCCTGGAGTTACGGGTCGGAGGATTCACCCCTCCACTTT.